The 4 T cell receptor beta chains presented below share a single source sample, sequenced in a study of cytomegalovirus exposure and HLA in healthy donors. It was with 60 Vbeta and 13 Jbeta primers that the PCR ran. Data came from immunoSEQ multiplex PCR; TCRdb stores just in-frame clones and leaves some out. This table holds 280,000 or so clones, about 90% found once. The sample was PBMCs. The source of these receptors is a woman in her late teens or twenties in good health and CMV-seronegative.

The V and J genes are TRBV19 and TRBJ1-3; D unresolved. Germline V gives CDR1 LNHDA, CDR2 SQIVND (reference sequence). Deletions cut 2 bases from V and 2 bases from J, with 13 bases between. CDR3 length: 16 residues. The CDR3 nucleotides read TGTGCCAGTAGTATACAGATGGTGGCAGCTGGAAACACCATATATTTT. This encodes CASSIQMVAAGNTIYF.

This chain connects TRBV5-1 to TRBJ1-2, with a tentative D call TRBD1 (5 bases). Trimming left V 1 base short and J 0 bases short, with 19 bases between. CDR1 is SGHRS, CDR2 YFSETQ, per germline. CDR3 length: 18 residues. The CDR3 sequence is CASSLPRDYQAANYGYTF. In nucleotides, the CDR3 is TGCGCCAGCAGCTTGCCCCGGGACTATCAAGCGGCTAACTATGGCTACACCTTC.

This clone was detected a few times. This same CDR3 is encoded by further DNA sequences in the sample. The chain couples TRBV6-5 to TRBJ2-6; maybe TRBD1 (5 bases). The CDR3 covers 15 residues. The V gene's germline CDR1 is MNHEY and CDR2 SVGAGI. Trimming left V 7 bases short and J 4 bases short, with 14 bases between. CDR3 protein: CASTPGQSGANVLTF. CDR3 sequence (DNA): TGTGCCAGCACCCCCGGACAATCCGGGGCCAACGTCCTGACTTTC.

This sequence joins TRBV5-1 and TRBJ2-5, with 7 bases identical to TRBD2. The J segment lost 1 base and the V segment lost 3 bases, leaving 15 bases of the junction unmatched. The CDR3 loop spans 18 amino acids. Germline assignment: CDR1 SGHRS and CDR2 YFSETQ. The CDR3 protein is CASSSMGPGGGTQETQYF. DNA for the CDR3: TGCGCCAGCAGCTCGATGGGGCCCGGCGGGGGTACCCAAGAGACCCAGTACTTC.